Shown below are 3 T cell receptor beta chains from a single sample sequenced in a study of T cells in Graves' hyperthyroidism and ophthalmopathy. From RNA transcripts, TCR beta CDR3 regions were amplified. In the first-round RT-PCR of the TCR CDR3, the HTBI primer set was used. TCRdb recomputed calls from the multiplex PCR reads with MiXCR, one row per CDR3 protein. Altogether around 340,000 distinct CDR3 sequences are present, 21% being singletons, with the ten largest covering over 45%. Input material: blood. These receptors all come from a woman between 45 and 60 years old with Graves' hyperthyroidism.

This clonotype came up a few times. This may come from a read error, since a much larger clone is one base off. This rearrangement joins TRBV30 to TRBJ2-7; 8 bases agree with TRBD2. CDR1 is GTSNPN and CDR2 is SVGIG in the germline V gene (reference sequence). This CDR3 spans 14 amino acids. The DNA for the CDR3 is TGTACCTGGAGTCCTAAAGCGGGAGTACAGGAGCAGTACTTC. It yields the protein CTWSPKAGVQEQYF.

The rearrangement links TRBV5-4 to TRBJ1-2; D gene uncertain. The ends were cut back, 9 bases at V and 1 base at J, with 10 bases in the middle. The CDR3 has 12 amino acids. Looked up from germline, CDR1 is SGHNT and CDR2 is YYREEE (reference sequence). The CDR3 protein is CAIPRNNYGYTF. As DNA, the CDR3 is TGTGCCATTCCCCGGAATAACTATGGCTACACCTTC.

This clonotype showed up many times. V is TRBV10-1 and J is TRBJ2-7; 8 nucleotides match TRBD1. This CDR3 has 13 residues. Germline CDR1 and CDR2: WNHNN and SYGVQD (reference sequence). With V trimmed by 6 bases and J by 2 bases, 3 bases remained unmatched. The CDR3 is CASSQGQAYEQYF. CDR3 nucleotide sequence: TGCGCCAGCAGCCAGGGACAGGCCTACGAGCAGTACTTC.